These 29 T cell receptor beta chains were sequenced from one sample in a study of lymphopenia after photon versus proton radiotherapy (dated by TCRdb to between 2018 and 2020). The protocol used for the library was the immunoSEQ multiplex PCR assay. The table was pulled from immuneACCESS by TCRdb, which kept in-frame rearrangements only. Such tables lose some clones; where checked, under half of the loss comes from unresolved V genes, and the rest has no known cause. This sample is represented by more than 60,000 clones; around 88% of them were singletons. The ten largest account for approximately 2% of the sample. This specimen consisted of peripheral blood, obtained from a patient treated with photon-based radiotherapy. The source is a man aged 40-49 years with gastric cancer.

Here the CDR3 DNA reads TGTGCCAGCAGTCAAGGTCATACGCAGTATTTT. Its protein product is CASSQGHTQYF. The V call is TRBV6-5, the J call TRBJ2-3, with D uncertain. This CDR3 is 11 amino acids long. V gave up 5 bases and J gave up 7 bases, with 7 bases separating them. CDR1 is MNHEY, CDR2 SVGAGI, per germline.

About this clone itself: At one boundary the junction diverges from the germline segment, which might be a read error. This rearrangement joins TRBV2 to TRBJ1-2; 7 bases are shared with TRBD1. There are 14 residues in the CDR3. CDR1 and CDR2 (germline): SNHLY, FYNNEI. The CDR3 is CASSETPTTLRGPF. The DNA of the CDR3 is TGTGCCAGCAGTGAAACCCCCACCACTTTGAGGGGGCCCTTC.

This chain uses TRBV4-1 with TRBJ2-2; D may match TRBD1 or TRBD2 (7 bases each). Trimming took off 0 bases at V and 3 bases at J, with 17 bases between the two ends. Germline CDR1 is MGHRA and CDR2 is YSYEKL. The CDR3 totals 18 residues. For the CDR3, the DNA is TGCGCCAGCAGCCAAGATCCCGGGCAGGGGGGGTACACCGGGGAGCTGTTTTTT. It codes for CASSQDPGQGGYTGELFF.

The chain carries TRBV5-4 and TRBJ1-2; maybe TRBD1 (5 bases). Deletions cut 2 bases from V and 4 bases from J, with 12 bases between. Germline CDR1 SGHNT, CDR2 YYREEE (reference sequence). This CDR3 spans 14 amino acids. The CDR3 coding sequence is TGTGCCAGCAGCTTAAAGAGGGGATCCTATGGCTACACCTTC. Encoded protein: CASSLKRGSYGYTF.

The chain joins TRBV27 to TRBJ2-2; D is ambiguous. The CDR3 has 15 amino acids. V was cut by 3 bases and J by 3 bases, with 11 bases left in between. CDR1 MNHEY and CDR2 SMNVEV come from the germline V gene (reference sequence). The CDR3 region has the DNA TGTGCCAGCAGTTTGGCGTTCCGGTACACCGGGGAGCTGTTTTTT. Encoded protein: CASSLAFRYTGELFF.

The chain couples TRBV5-1 to TRBJ1-2; D is ambiguous. V lost 2 bases and J 6 bases, leaving 8 bases between the germline ends. The CDR3 covers 12 residues. CDR1 is SGHRS, CDR2 YFSETQ, per germline. CDR3 DNA sequence: TGCGCCAGCAGCTTAAATGATGATGGCTACACCTTC. It specifies CASSLNDDGYTF.

The chain has TRBV7-9 and TRBJ2-7, with 7 nucleotides matching TRBD1. The CDR3 length is 13 residues. The germline V gene encodes CDR1 SEHNR and CDR2 FQNEAQ (reference sequence). Unmatched junction bases numbered 5, after V lost 5 bases and J lost 4 bases. The CDR3 nucleotides read TGTGCCAGCAGCCTCCGGGACAGTTACGAGCAGTACTTC. The encoded protein is CASSLRDSYEQYF. Using reference TRBV7-9 and TRBJ2-7 for the parts outside the CDR3, the full variable domain is DTGVSQNPRHKITKRGQNVTFRCDPISEHNRLYWYRQTLGQGPEFLTYFQNEAQLEKSRLLSDRFSAERPKGSFSTLEIQRTEQGDSAMYLCASSLRDSYEQYFGPGTRLTVT.

This CDR3 is CASSQDPGGIYGYTF. Written as DNA, the CDR3 is TGCGCCAGCAGCCAAGACCCAGGGGGTATCTATGGCTACACCTTC. This chain uses TRBV4-3 with TRBJ1-2; 7 bases fit TRBD1. This CDR3 has 15 residues. J lost 4 bases, V lost 0 bases, and 5 bases had no gene match. Germline CDR1 is LGHNA and CDR2 is YSLEER.

As for this clone: The germline gene is not matched at one end of the junction; a read error may be the cause. This sequence joins TRBV30 and TRBJ2-1; 10 nucleotides agree with TRBD2. The CDR3 sequence is 13 residues long. Per the germline V gene, CDR1 is GTSNPN and CDR2 is SVGIG (reference sequence). The CDR3 sequence is CAWSIQRGGPPLF. CDR3 sequence (DNA): TGTGCCTGGAGTATCCAGCGGGGGGGCCCCCCTCTCTTC.

The CDR3 spells CARFAREPINYGYTF. The DNA for the CDR3 is TGTGCCCGGTTCGCCCGGGAGCCTATTAACTATGGCTACACCTTC. The chain links TRBV30 to TRBJ1-2; D not certain. The CDR3 is 15 amino acids. In germline, CDR1 is GTSNPN, CDR2 SVGIG (reference sequence). Trimming removed 8 bases at V and 1 base at J, with 20 bases between. Based on the CDR3 plus reference TRBV30 and TRBJ1-2, the full variable domain is SQTIHQWPATLVQPVGSPLSLECTVEGTSNPNLYWYRQAAGRGLQLLFYSVGIGQISSEVPQNLSASRPQDRQFILSSKKLLLSDSGFYLCARFAREPINYGYTFGSGTRLTVV.

The chain links TRBV19 to TRBJ2-2; no clear D. The ends were cut back, 3 bases at V and 0 bases at J, with 11 bases in the middle. Per the germline V gene, CDR1 is LNHDA and CDR2 is SQIVND (reference sequence). CDR3 length: 16 amino acids. The CDR3 sequence is CASSMSPGSNTGELFF. CDR3 coding DNA: TGTGCCAGTAGTATGTCCCCAGGATCGAACACCGGGGAGCTGTTTTTT.

This chain uses TRBV4-2 with TRBJ2-5; 8 positions match TRBD2. The CDR3 contains 16 residues. The V and J ends lost 0 bases and 5 bases, in that order; junction bases with no gene match: 8. Germline CDR1 reads LGHNA; CDR2 reads YNFKEQ. Here the CDR3 DNA reads TGTGCCAGCAGCCAAGATGGGGCGGGGGGAGCTGAGACCCAGTACTTC. The encoded protein is CASSQDGAGGAETQYF.

This chain links TRBV6-5 with TRBJ2-2; no definite D call. V lost 5 bases and J lost 7, with 8 bases in between. The germline V gene encodes CDR1 MNHEY and CDR2 SVGAGI. CDR3 length: 12 residues. CDR3 coding DNA: TGTGCCAGCAGTACTGACGGCGGGGAGCTGTTTTTT. Amino acids: CASSTDGGELFF.

The chain recombines TRBV19 with TRBJ1-6; no clear D gene. Trimming took 0 bases from V and 6 from J, leaving 9 bases between them. Germline V gives CDR1 LNHDA, CDR2 SQIVND (reference sequence). The CDR3 consists of 15 residues. The DNA for the CDR3 is TGTGCCAGTAGTATAGACGTCAGCAGTAATTCACCCCTCCACTTT. Protein: CASSIDVSSNSPLHF.

This clone was detected only once. The V and J genes are TRBV5-6 and TRBJ1-4, with D uncertain. From germline, CDR1 is SGHDT and CDR2 YYEEEE. The CDR3 has 17 amino acids. V was shortened by 3 bases and J by 2 bases, with 17 bases between the two germline ends. The CDR3 reads CASSSNYGVGTNEKLFF. The CDR3 nucleotides are TGTGCCAGCAGCTCCAACTATGGTGTGGGGACTAATGAAAAACTGTTTTTT.

The chain uses TRBV7-8 and TRBJ2-7; D unresolved. The CDR3 is 13 amino acids. V was clipped by 4 bases and J by 6 bases, with 13 bases between them. The germline gives CDR1 SGHVS, CDR2 FQNEAQ. The CDR3 DNA reads TGTGCCAGCAGCTCATCAGACGGGTCCGAGCAGTACTTC. This gives the protein CASSSSDGSEQYF. The full variable domain, in which reference TRBV7-8 and TRBJ2-7 provide the parts outside the CDR3, is GAGVSQSPRYKVAKRGQDVALRCDPISGHVSLFWYQQALGQGPEFLTYFQNEAQLDKSGLPSDRFFAERPEGSVSTLKIQRTQQEDSAVYLCASSSSDGSEQYFGPGTRLTVT.

The rearrangement joins TRBV19 to TRBJ2-2; the D is unclear. V was cut by 4 bases and J by 7 bases, with 13 bases left in between. This CDR3 region has 14 residues. The germline CDR1 and CDR2 sequences are LNHDA and SQIVND (reference sequence). The CDR3 sequence is CASSRERGGGELFF. CDR3 DNA: TGTGCCAGTAGTAGAGAACGTGGCGGCGGGGAGCTGTTTTTT.

This clone was detected once. This chain connects TRBV23-1 to TRBJ1-6, with 8 positions matching TRBD1. TRBV23-1 is an ORF; its function is uncertain. The CDR3 covers 17 residues. V trimming: 6 bases; J trimming: 2 bases; junction bases outside the gene matches: 9. The DNA for the CDR3 is TGCGCCAGCAGCCAGGGACAGGTGTCTCCCTATAATTCACCCCTCCACTTT. This encodes CASSQGQVSPYNSPLHF.

V gene TRBV10-3 combines with J gene TRBJ1-4; D gene ambiguous. From germline, CDR1 is ENHRY and CDR2 SYGVKD. There are 13 residues in the CDR3. V was clipped by 2 bases and J by 8 bases, with 9 bases between them. The CDR3 region has the DNA TGTGCCATCAGTGAGCGGGGAGGGGAAAAACTGTTTTTT. This encodes CAISERGGEKLFF.

This clone was detected once. The chain carries TRBV10-3 and TRBJ2-3, with 7 bases fitting TRBD2. CDR1 and CDR2 from the germline V gene are ENHRY and SYGVKD. The CDR3 length is 13 residues. Unmatched junction bases numbered 6, after V lost 9 bases and J lost 3 bases. The CDR3 bases are TGTGCCATAGCGGGGTTCCTAACAGATACGCAGTATTTT. Amino acids: CAIAGFLTDTQYF.

This clone was counted only a few times. The chain has TRBV7-3 and TRBJ1-1, with D unclear. CDR3 size: 13 residues. Trimming took off 5 bases at V and 1 base at J, with 8 bases between the two ends. Germline assignment: CDR1 SGHTA and CDR2 FQGTGA. The CDR3 DNA follows: TGTGCCAGCAGCCGTTCTGAGAACACTGAAGCTTTCTTT. Encoded protein: CASSRSENTEAFF.

This clone was found once. V and J are TRBV2 and TRBJ1-1, with 10 bases matching TRBD1. Trimming removed 4 bases from V and 5 bases from J; junction bases left unmatched: 10. This CDR3 has 16 amino acids. Germline values: CDR1 SNHLY, CDR2 FYNNEI. The CDR3 DNA reads TGTGCCAGCAGTGGGGACAGGGGAAGAGGCCGGACTGAAGCTTTCTTT. As protein: CASSGDRGRGRTEAFF.

The CDR3: CASSLALNTEAFF. DNA for the CDR3: TGTGCCAGCAGCTTGGCGCTGAACACTGAAGCTTTCTTT. This chain joins TRBV5-6 and TRBJ1-1, with unresolved D. CDR1 and CDR2 (germline): SGHDT, YYEEEE. V shed 0 bases and J shed 0 bases, with 3 bases lying between them. The CDR3 extends over 13 amino acids. Drawing the rest from reference TRBV5-6 and TRBJ1-1, the complete variable domain is DAGVTQSPTHLIKTRGQQVTLRCSPKSGHDTVSWYQQALGQGPQFIFQYYEEEERQRGNFPDRFSGHQFPNYSSELNVNALLLGDSALYLCASSLALNTEAFFGQGTRLTVV.

This chain joins TRBV4-3 and TRBJ1-4, with no clear D. The CDR3 spans 15 residues. Germline CDR1 LGHNA, CDR2 YSLEER. The ends were cut back, 0 bases at V and 7 bases at J, with 12 bases in the middle. The CDR3 reads CASSQDRGLSEKLFF. Written as DNA, the CDR3 is TGCGCCAGCAGCCAAGATCGTGGGTTGAGTGAAAAACTGTTTTTT.

The chain joins TRBV5-6 to TRBJ2-7, with D perhaps TRBD2 (6 bases). Germline lookup yields CDR1 SGHDT and CDR2 YYEEEE. V shed 0 bases and J shed 3 bases, with 7 bases lying between them. The CDR3 extends over 13 amino acids. CDR3: CASSLAGVYEQYF. The CDR3 DNA is TGTGCCAGCAGCTTGGCGGGGGTCTACGAGCAGTACTTC.

V and J are TRBV19 and TRBJ1-6; possible D gene TRBD1, 6 bases. Germline CDR1 LNHDA, CDR2 SQIVND (reference sequence). This CDR3 is built from 14 residues. The V end lost 7 bases, the J end lost 10 bases, and 17 bases lay between the germline ends. CDR3 nucleotides: TGTGCCAGTACTACGACAGGTGGAGGATCACCCCTCCACTTT. Its translation: CASTTTGGGSPLHF.

The rearrangement uses TRBV19 and TRBJ1-2; TRBD1 matches at 11 bases. This CDR3 has 12 residues. From germline, CDR1 is LNHDA and CDR2 SQIVND (reference sequence). V lost 10 bases, J lost 7 bases, and 5 bases stayed unmatched. The chain's CDR3 is CAIRTGGRGYTF. CDR3 nucleotides: TGTGCCATTAGGACAGGGGGCCGTGGCTACACCTTC. Based on the CDR3 plus reference TRBV19 and TRBJ1-2, the full variable domain is DGGITQSPKYLFRKEGQNVTLSCEQNLNHDAMYWYRQDPGQGLRLIYYSQIVNDFQKGDIAEGYSVSREKKESFPLTVTSAQKNPTAFYLCAIRTGGRGYTFGSGTRLTVV.

The chain has TRBV5-1 and TRBJ2-5; the D gene is possibly TRBD2 (7 bases). The V end was cut by 4 bases, the J end by 5 bases, with 18 bases between. CDR1 SGHRS and CDR2 YFSETQ come from the germline V gene. This CDR3 is built from 15 residues. The CDR3 DNA follows: TGCGCCAGCAGCGGTCAGGGGCGGGGAGGGGAGACCCAGTACTTC. Amino acid sequence: CASSGQGRGGETQYF.

The chain has TRBV7-9 and TRBJ1-2; D is possibly TRBD1 (5 bases). Germline CDR1 is SEHNR and CDR2 is FQNEAQ (reference sequence). Trimming removed 1 base from V and 3 bases from J, with 12 bases in between. The CDR3 runs to 15 residues. The CDR3 here is CASSLDRGGDYGYTF. The DNA for the CDR3 is TGTGCCAGCAGCTTAGATCGCGGAGGGGACTATGGCTACACCTTC.